This T cell receptor (beta chain) is drawn from a study of PD-1 blockade in classical Hodgkin lymphoma. The CDR3 contains 12 residues. V shed 0 bases and J shed 7 bases, with 6 bases lying between them. Germline V gene data show CDR1 as WSHSY and CDR2 as SAAADI. Using immunoSEQ multiplex PCR, the repertoire was profiled, and TCRdb retains in-frame clones only, with some absent. This table holds about 90,000 clones, 90% found once. Whole-study findings and limits: CD4+ TCR diversity climbed significantly by C4D1, unlike CD8+ TCR diversity. Nothing has yet pinned down what causes the repertoire differences, possibly disease activity or prior therapy. Relative to healthy donors, newly diagnosed patients reportedly had lower baseline TCR diversity, which was reported as lower still in relapsed/refractory patients. Complete responders matched newly diagnosed patients in baseline diversity.

This clone was found a few times. Its antigen is still unknown. Specified time point: cycle 4 day 1 (C4D1), after about 6 weeks of nivolumab. No patient escaped relapse after autologous stem cell transplantation, and brentuximab vedotin exposure varied. V is TRBV10-2 and J is TRBJ1-1; D call uncertain. The source was peripheral blood mononuclear cells (PBMCs), collected before the fourth cycle of nivolumab. The source is a human donor with classical Hodgkin lymphoma. As DNA, the CDR3 is TGCGCCAGCAGTGAGTCGATGTATGAAGCTTTCTTT. Encoded protein: CASSESMYEAFF.